This TCR beta chain was identified in a study of cytomegalovirus exposure and HLA in healthy donors. Study-level points and caveats: Listed as cytomegalovirus-associated were 164 TCR beta chains. A few CMV-associated chains were confirmed in vitro to be specific for CMV antigens.

Nominally healthy donors provided the samples, though records likely missed some immune exposures. Losses at the gene ends were 0 bases for V and 7 bases for J; bases not matched to a gene: 8. The CDR3 runs to 16 residues. Germline loops: CDR1 LGHNA, CDR2 YNFKEQ. The PCR employed 60 Vbeta primers together with 13 Jbeta primers. Here immunoSEQ multiplex PCR was the method, and the copy in TCRdb shows in-frame clones only, minus some. The table has about 120,000 clones, about three quarters seen once. A remark on this clone: Its antigen is not known.

The receptor was derived from a woman in her forties in good health and CMV-seropositive. Sequencing used PBMCs. The chain is built from TRBV4-2 and TRBJ2-1; 8 bases are a match to TRBD2. CDR3 in amino acids: CASSQDPGLGSNEQFF. The CDR3 DNA reads as TGTGCCAGCAGCCAAGATCCGGGACTAGGTAGTAATGAGCAGTTCTTC.